The 27 T cell receptor beta chains given below trace back to one sample, sequenced in a study of identical twins. MiXCR, applied by TCRdb to the 5' RACE reads, yields one record per CDR3 protein. The sample records about 450,000 distinct CDR3 sequences, about 18% being singletons. Input material: naive T cells sorted from blood. Source of these receptors: a man in his fifties in good health.

The rearrangement links TRBV27 to TRBJ2-1, with D perhaps matching TRBD1 (6 bases). The germline V and J ends were trimmed by 1 base and 7 bases, with 11 bases remaining between them. This CDR3 is built from 14 residues. CDR1 is MNHEY and CDR2 is SMNVEV in the germline V gene (reference sequence). CDR3 loop: CASSLYPGQNEQFF. In DNA, the CDR3 is TGTGCCAGCAGTTTATATCCAGGACAGAATGAGCAGTTCTTC.

This rearrangement joins TRBV14 to TRBJ2-3; D is perhaps TRBD1 (6 bases). V lost 0 bases to trimming and J lost 2 bases, with 9 bases between them. Germline values: CDR1 SGHDN, CDR2 FVKESK. The CDR3 runs to 15 residues. CDR3 in DNA: TGTGCCAGCAGCCAAGAACAGGGAGACACAGATACGCAGTATTTT. The encoded protein is CASSQEQGDTDTQYF.

CDR3 in amino acids: CASSYSRTGAGEQYF. The CDR3 DNA is TGTGCCAGCAGTTACTCGAGGACAGGGGCGGGGGAGCAGTACTTC. V usage is TRBV6-5 and J usage is TRBJ2-7; TRBD1 matches at 9 bases. The CDR3 totals 15 residues. With 0 bases clipped from V and 7 bases from J, the junction kept 7 bases outside the gene matches. CDR1 MNHEY and CDR2 SVGAGI come from the germline V gene.

This clonotype turned up a few times. The chain joins TRBV9 to TRBJ2-7; 9 nucleotides line up with TRBD1. Trimming removed 0 bases from V and 0 bases from J; junction bases left unmatched: 1. The CDR3 contains 15 residues. Per germline, CDR1 SGDLS and CDR2 YYNGEE. CDR3 DNA: TGTGCCAGCAGCGTAGAGGGACAGGGCTCCTACGAGCAGTACTTC. It is translated as CASSVEGQGSYEQYF.

This clonotype appeared a few times. This chain joins TRBV4-1 and TRBJ1-1; no clear D. The V and J ends lost 0 bases and 3 bases respectively, with 11 bases between them. Germline CDR1 is MGHRA and CDR2 is YSYEKL. CDR3 length: 15 residues. Here the CDR3 DNA reads TGCGCCAGCAGCCAAGACTCGAACGGGTACACTGAAGCTTTCTTT. It specifies CASSQDSNGYTEAFF.

In its sample, this clonotype was seen many times. The chain links TRBV20-1 to TRBJ1-5; no clear D. The CDR3 runs to 13 residues. Germline CDR1 and CDR2: DFQATT and SNEGSKA (reference sequence). V lost 1 base and J 2 bases, leaving 6 bases between the germline ends. The CDR3 DNA follows: TGCAGTGCTAGAGTTCCTGGCAATCAGCCCCAGCATTTT. This translates into CSARVPGNQPQHF.

The chain uses TRBV7-2 and TRBJ2-7; maybe TRBD2 (5 bases). The CDR3 extends over 13 amino acids. Per germline, CDR1 SGHTA and CDR2 FQGNSA. The ends were cut back, 5 bases at V and 6 bases at J, with 14 bases in the middle. This CDR3 is CASSISIGSEQYF. DNA for the CDR3: TGTGCCAGCAGCATTAGCATAGGGAGCGAGCAGTACTTC.

This clonotype appeared many times. The genes are TRBV9 and TRBJ2-6; 10 bases map to TRBD1. The J segment lost 0 bases and the V segment lost 4 bases, leaving 4 bases of the junction unmatched. The CDR3 extends over 17 amino acids. Germline CDR1 reads SGDLS; CDR2 reads YYNGEE. CDR3 residues: CASSLGQGISGANVLTF. The CDR3 bases are TGTGCCAGCAGCCTGGGACAGGGGATCTCTGGGGCCAACGTCCTGACTTTC.

The V and J genes are TRBV29-1 and TRBJ2-1, with a weak D call TRBD1 (6 bases). V lost 5 bases and J 7 bases, leaving 9 bases between the germline ends. The CDR3 has 11 residues. Germline V gives CDR1 SQVTM, CDR2 ANQGSEA. CDR3 nucleotides: TGCAGCGTTTCCAGGGGTAATGAGCAGTTCTTC. It encodes CSVSRGNEQFF.

This clonotype occurred a few times. The chain carries TRBV25-1 and TRBJ2-1; D gene unclear. V was shortened by 1 base and J by 0 bases, with 13 bases between the two germline ends. CDR1 is MGHDK, CDR2 SYGVNS, per germline. The CDR3 contains 17 residues. The CDR3 reads CASSEFPGDSSYNEQFF. CDR3 coding DNA: TGTGCCAGCAGTGAATTTCCAGGAGATAGCTCCTACAATGAGCAGTTCTTC.

This chain connects TRBV5-5 to TRBJ2-1; D is perhaps TRBD1 or TRBD2 (5 bases each). The CDR3 sequence is 15 residues long. Germline V gives CDR1 SGHKS, CDR2 YYEKEE (reference sequence). The V and J ends lost 4 bases and 0 bases respectively, with 11 bases between them. CDR3 DNA sequence: TGTGCCAGCAGCCCGGGACCGATCTCCTACAATGAGCAGTTCTTC. It yields the protein CASSPGPISYNEQFF.

The V gene is TRBV14, the J gene TRBJ2-1; 10 nucleotides line up with TRBD2. Germline V CDR1 and CDR2: SGHDN, FVKESK. V shed 2 bases, J shed 1 base, and the junction held 11 bases outside the gene matches. This CDR3 is 19 amino acids long. CDR3 nucleotides: TGTGCCAGCAGCCAACCGGGACTGGTAGCGGGGGGTTCCTACAATGAGCAGTTCTTC. Translation gives CASSQPGLVAGGSYNEQFF.

This clonotype was observed a handful of times. V is TRBV5-6 and J is TRBJ1-2, with TRBD1 as a possible D gene (6 bases). Germline CDR1 is SGHDT and CDR2 is YYEEEE. Trimming pared 3 bases from V and 9 bases from J, leaving 9 bases between. CDR3 length equals 11 residues. This CDR3 is CASSYTGSYTF. CDR3 coding DNA: TGTGCCAGCAGCTATACAGGGAGCTACACCTTC. Filled out from reference TRBV5-6 and TRBJ1-2, the complete variable domain reads DAGVTQSPTHLIKTRGQQVTLRCSPKSGHDTVSWYQQALGQGPQFIFQYYEEEERQRGNFPDRFSGHQFPNYSSELNVNALLLGDSALYLCASSYTGSYTFGSGTRLTVV.

A few counts support this clonotype. The chain links TRBV5-1 to TRBJ2-7, with a weak D call TRBD1 (5 bases). CDR1 SGHRS and CDR2 YFSETQ come from the germline V gene. The CDR3 is made up of 18 amino acids. The V end lost 0 bases, the J end lost 0 bases, and 19 bases lay between the germline ends. CDR3 sequence (DNA): TGCGCCAGCAGCTTGGACACCAGGGAAGGTTGGAGCTCCTACGAGCAGTACTTC. Its protein product is CASSLDTREGWSSYEQYF.

This clonotype was seen repeatedly, ten times or more. The J gene is TRBJ2-7, the V gene TRBV20-1; 7 positions match TRBD1. Germline V gives CDR1 DFQATT, CDR2 SNEGSKA (reference sequence). The CDR3 spans 14 residues. The J segment lost 4 bases and the V segment lost 4 bases, leaving 10 bases of the junction unmatched. For the CDR3, the DNA is TGCAGTGCTACCTCAGGGGGAATGGGGTACGAGCAGTACTTC. This encodes CSATSGGMGYEQYF.

This clonotype has a count of ten or more. The CDR3 DNA sequence: TGTGCCACCAGCAGAGATGCGGGGTGGTCGGGTGGCTACACCTTC. Its translation is CATSRDAGWSGGYTF. V gene TRBV15 combines with J gene TRBJ1-2; D call uncertain. Trimming left V 0 bases short and J 7 bases short, with 15 bases between. This CDR3 is built from 15 residues. Germline V gene sequence: CDR1 LNHNV, CDR2 YYDKDF (reference sequence).

In this sample, this clonotype turned up many times. The chain has TRBV10-3 and TRBJ1-2; a weak D match, TRBD1 (5 bases). The CDR3 has 11 amino acids. In germline, CDR1 is ENHRY, CDR2 SYGVKD. The CDR3 here is CAIGDLYGYTF. Written as DNA, the CDR3 is TGTGCGATCGGGGACCTCTATGGCTACACCTTC.

This clonotype was seen many times. The chain carries TRBV7-9 and TRBJ2-2, with 9 nucleotides matching TRBD1. J lost 6 bases, V lost 4 bases, and 6 bases had no gene match. The germline V gene has CDR1 SEHNR and CDR2 FQNEAQ (reference sequence). This CDR3 is built from 15 residues. CDR3 region: CASSSGTGYAGELFF. The CDR3 DNA reads as TGTGCCAGCAGCTCCGGGACAGGGTATGCCGGGGAGCTGTTTTTT.

There are a few counts of this clonotype. The chain joins TRBV10-3 to TRBJ2-3, with TRBD2 matching over 10 bases. The germline gives CDR1 ENHRY, CDR2 SYGVKD. The CDR3 sequence is 16 residues long. J was trimmed by 1 base and V by 4 bases; bases with no gene match: 5. The CDR3 protein is CAISGWLAGGTDTQYF. The CDR3 nucleotides read TGTGCCATCAGTGGTTGGCTAGCGGGGGGCACAGATACGCAGTATTTT.

The V call is TRBV6-1, the J call TRBJ2-1, with 13 bases matching TRBD2. Per the germline V gene, CDR1 is MNHNS and CDR2 is SASEGT. The CDR3 runs to 17 residues. V shed 5 bases and J 4 bases; nucleotides not matched to a gene: 8. The CDR3 bases are TGTGCCAGCAGTAAAATGGGACTAGCGGGGTCTTACAATGAGCAGTTCTTC. The encoded protein is CASSKMGLAGSYNEQFF.

V usage is TRBV6-2 or TRBV6-3 and J usage is TRBJ2-7; 11 bases align to TRBD2. Trimming removed 6 bases from V and 4 bases from J; junction bases left unmatched: 8. CDR1 and CDR2 (germline): MNHEY, SVGEGT. The CDR3 contains 15 residues. The CDR3 bases are TGTGCCAGCAGCCGTCCGGGACTAGCGGTATACGAGCAGTACTTC. It codes for CASSRPGLAVYEQYF.

This clonotype was recorded at least ten times. The V and J genes are TRBV14 and TRBJ2-7, with 7 positions matching TRBD2. The germline V gene encodes CDR1 SGHDN and CDR2 FVKESK. The CDR3 runs to 14 residues. J gave up 2 bases and V 5 bases, and 6 bases lay outside the gene matches. The CDR3: CASSESGTTYEQYF. The CDR3 DNA sequence: TGTGCCAGCAGCGAATCCGGGACTACCTACGAGCAGTACTTC.

This clonotype was seen at least ten times. This chain uses TRBV5-1 with TRBJ2-7; 8 nucleotides match TRBD1. This CDR3 has 15 amino acids. V dropped 0 bases and J dropped 2; count of bases not matched to a gene: 4. Germline CDR1 is SGHRS and CDR2 is YFSETQ. The CDR3 is CASSLAPGQAYEQYF. The CDR3 DNA reads as TGCGCCAGCAGCTTGGCCCCGGGACAGGCCTACGAGCAGTACTTC.

This clonotype was seen ten or more times. The chain is built from TRBV24-1 and TRBJ2-3, with a tentative D call TRBD2 (5 bases). Trimming stripped 10 bases from V and 3 bases from J, with 13 bases between. The germline V gene has CDR1 KGHDR and CDR2 SFDVKD. The CDR3 runs to 13 residues. The CDR3 DNA sequence: TGTGCCACTAGCGTAGGGTCGACAGATACGCAGTATTTT. This encodes CATSVGSTDTQYF.

The chain is built from TRBV15 and TRBJ2-2; 8 nucleotides match TRBD1. V trimming: 3 bases; J trimming: 0 bases; junction bases outside the gene matches: 0. The length of the CDR3 is 15 residues. Germline loops: CDR1 LNHNV, CDR2 YYDKDF (reference sequence). The chain's CDR3 is CATSRDRANTGELFF. The CDR3 DNA sequence: TGTGCCACCAGCAGGGACAGGGCGAACACCGGGGAGCTGTTTTTT.

About this clonotype itself: A much larger clone lies one base from this, so it may be a read error. In this CDR3 the conserved last residue, phenylalanine or tryptophan, is missing, so a read error is likely. The chain combines TRBV27 with TRBJ1-1; 7 bases line up with TRBD1. J lost 0 bases, V lost 6 bases, and 4 bases had no gene match. This CDR3 comprises 14 residues. Germline V gives CDR1 MNHEY, CDR2 SMNVEV (reference sequence). The CDR3 region has the DNA TGTGCCAGCAGAGGGACAGATATGAACACTGAAGCTTTCCTT. This gives the protein CASRGTDMNTEAFL.

This clonotype was found many times. The V call is TRBV20-1, the J call TRBJ2-3; D uncertain. This CDR3 contains 12 residues. Germline-derived CDR1 and CDR2 are DFQATT and SNEGSKA (reference sequence). Trimming removed 4 bases at V and 1 base at J, with 6 bases between. The CDR3, as DNA: TGCAGTGCTAATGGTCGCACAGATACGCAGTATTTT. The encoded protein is CSANGRTDTQYF.